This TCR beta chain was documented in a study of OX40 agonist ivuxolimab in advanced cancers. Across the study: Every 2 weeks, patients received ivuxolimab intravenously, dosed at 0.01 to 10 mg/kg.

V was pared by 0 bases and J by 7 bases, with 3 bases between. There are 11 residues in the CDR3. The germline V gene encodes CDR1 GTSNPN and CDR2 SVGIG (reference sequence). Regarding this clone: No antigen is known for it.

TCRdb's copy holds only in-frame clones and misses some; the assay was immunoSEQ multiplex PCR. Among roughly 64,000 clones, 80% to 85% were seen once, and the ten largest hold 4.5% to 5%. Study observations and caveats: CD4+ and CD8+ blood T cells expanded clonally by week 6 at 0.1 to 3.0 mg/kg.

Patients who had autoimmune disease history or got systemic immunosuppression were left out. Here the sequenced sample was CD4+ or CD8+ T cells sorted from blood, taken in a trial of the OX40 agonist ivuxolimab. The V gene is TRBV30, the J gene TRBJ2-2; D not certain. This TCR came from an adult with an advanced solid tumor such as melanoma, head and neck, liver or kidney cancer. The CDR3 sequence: CAWSVLGELFF. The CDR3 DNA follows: TGTGCCTGGAGTGTACTCGGGGAGCTGTTTTTT.